The sequence of this T cell receptor beta chain was determined in a study of circulating and synovial CD4+ cells in juvenile arthritis. General study results and limits: Overlap with synovium rose as more T cells were sequenced.

A remark on this clone: Its antigen is still unknown.

The CDR3 runs 13 residues. CDR1 and CDR2 (germline): SGHTA, FQGNSA. V lost 4 bases to trimming and J lost 4 bases, with 11 bases between them. The protocol was immunoSEQ multiplex PCR, while the TCRdb copy is restricted to in-frame clones and leaves out a portion. This table holds 36,000 or so clones, 94% found once. The material sequenced was CD4+ T cells from blood. The receptor was isolated from a human donor with juvenile idiopathic arthritis. The chain recombines TRBV7-2 with TRBJ2-7; D unclear. CDR3 coding DNA: TGTGCCAGCAGCTCCGACATGTCGTACGAGCAGTACTTC. Amino acids: CASSSDMSYEQYF.